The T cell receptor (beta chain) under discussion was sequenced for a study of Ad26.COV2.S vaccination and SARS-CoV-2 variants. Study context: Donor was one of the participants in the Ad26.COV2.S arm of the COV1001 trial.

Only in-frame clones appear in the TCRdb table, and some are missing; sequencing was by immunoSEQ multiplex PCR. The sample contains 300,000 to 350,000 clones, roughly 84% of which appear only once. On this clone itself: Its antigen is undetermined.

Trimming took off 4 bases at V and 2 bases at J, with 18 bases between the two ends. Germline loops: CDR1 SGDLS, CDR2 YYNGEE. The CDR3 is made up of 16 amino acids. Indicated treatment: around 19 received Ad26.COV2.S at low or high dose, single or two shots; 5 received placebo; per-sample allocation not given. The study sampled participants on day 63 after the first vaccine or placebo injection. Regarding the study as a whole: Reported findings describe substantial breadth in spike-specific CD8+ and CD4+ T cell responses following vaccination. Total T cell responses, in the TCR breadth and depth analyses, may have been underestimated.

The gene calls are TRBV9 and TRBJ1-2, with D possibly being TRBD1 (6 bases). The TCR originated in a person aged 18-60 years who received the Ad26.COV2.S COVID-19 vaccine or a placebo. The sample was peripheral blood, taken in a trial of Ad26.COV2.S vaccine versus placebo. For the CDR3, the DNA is TGTGCCAGCAGCCCCGACCCACAGGGAGCGAACTATGGCTACACCTTC. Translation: CASSPDPQGANYGYTF.